These 32 T cell receptor beta chains came from one sample sequenced in a study of blood T cell repertoires in COVID-19. Libraries were prepared by immunoSEQ multiplex PCR; TCRdb keeps only in-frame clonotypes and omits some of them. The data hold 200,000 to 250,000 clones, with approximately 89% observed a single time. What was sequenced was peripheral blood. The receptors come from a woman between 40 and 50 years old with acute or convalescent COVID-19.

This clone was counted between two and nine times. The V gene is TRBV20-1, the J gene TRBJ1-5; D gene uncertain. The CDR3 runs 15 residues. Germline values: CDR1 DFQATT, CDR2 SNEGSKA (reference sequence). V lost 3 bases and J 0 bases, leaving 12 bases between the germline ends. The CDR3: CSASGGGNSNQPQHF. The CDR3 coding sequence is TGCAGTGCTAGTGGCGGCGGTAATAGCAATCAGCCCCAGCATTTT.

Only one count was recorded for this clone. The rearrangement joins TRBV19 to TRBJ2-2; 9 bases fit TRBD2. The germline V gene has CDR1 LNHDA and CDR2 SQIVND (reference sequence). The CDR3 sequence is 21 residues long. V lost 6 bases to trimming and J lost 6 bases; unmatched junction nucleotides: 26. For the CDR3, the DNA is TGTGCCAGTAGAACCTCTTTTTCCAGCGGGGGGCCTAGTAATGAGGCCGGGGAGCTGTTTTTT. It yields the protein CASRTSFSSGGPSNEAGELFF.

V is TRBV6-5 and J is TRBJ1-3; D is uncertain. The V end lost 0 bases, the J end lost 3 bases, and 6 bases lay between the germline ends. Germline loops: CDR1 MNHEY, CDR2 SVGAGI. CDR3 size: 14 residues. The DNA of the CDR3 is TGTGCCAGCAGTTACTCGTACAGTGGAAACACCATATATTTT. Translation: CASSYSYSGNTIYF.

The J gene is TRBJ1-5, the V gene TRBV24-1; D not resolved. The CDR3 has 14 amino acids. V shed 10 bases and J shed 0 bases, with 12 bases lying between them. Germline CDR1 and CDR2: KGHDR and SFDVKD. The CDR3 DNA reads TGTGCCACGTCGAGCGGCAATAGCAATCAGCCCCAGCATTTT. Residues: CATSSGNSNQPQHF.

The chain joins TRBV6-4 to TRBJ1-5; 12 nucleotides line up with TRBD1. Germline V gene lookup returns CDR1 MRHNA and CDR2 SNTAGT. The CDR3 spans 16 residues. The J segment lost 3 bases and the V segment lost 2 bases, leaving 2 bases of the junction unmatched. CDR3 in DNA: TGTGCCAGCAGTGACGGGACAGGGGGCCCCAATCAGCCCCAGCATTTT. Translating it yields CASSDGTGGPNQPQHF.

The rearrangement joins TRBV12-3 or TRBV12-4 to TRBJ2-3; TRBD2 matches 7 bases. After removal of 6 bases from V and 4 bases from J, the junction contained 1 base not matched to a gene. CDR3 length: 12 amino acids. The CDR3 spells CASSRGADTQYF. CDR3 coding DNA: TGTGCCAGCAGCCGGGGGGCAGATACGCAGTATTTT.

This chain connects TRBV18 to TRBJ2-3, with D tentatively TRBD1 (7 bases). The CDR3 runs to 14 residues. V lost 2 bases, J lost 3 bases, and 9 bases lay in between. CDR1 is KGHSH and CDR2 is LQKENI in the germline V gene. In DNA form, the CDR3 reads TGTGCCAGCTCACCAGCAGGGGGGACAGATACGCAGTATTTT. It translates to CASSPAGGTDTQYF.

The J gene is TRBJ1-1, the V gene TRBV15, with 9 bases aligning to TRBD1. After removal of 3 bases from V and 8 bases from J, the junction contained 10 bases not matched to a gene. From germline, CDR1 is LNHNV and CDR2 YYDKDF (reference sequence). The CDR3 is 15 amino acids. CDR3 sequence (DNA): TGTGCCACCAGCAGCGTCCGCCGGGGACAGGGAGAAGCTTTCTTT. As protein: CATSSVRRGQGEAFF.

V usage is TRBV3-1 (or the pseudogene TRBV3-2) and J usage is TRBJ1-2; TRBD1 might be the D (5 bases). Trimming shortened V by 1 base and J by 5 bases, and 17 bases separated the two germline ends. There are 16 residues in the CDR3. Looked up from germline, CDR1 is LGHDT and CDR2 is YNNKEL (reference sequence). CDR3 sequence reads: CASSQVRGARRYGYTF. CDR3 nucleotide sequence: TGTGCCAGCAGCCAAGTGCGCGGGGCAAGGCGGTATGGCTACACCTTC.

The V and J genes are TRBV6-5 and TRBJ1-1, with 7 bases fitting TRBD1. The germline gives CDR1 MNHEY, CDR2 SVGAGI. J was trimmed by 4 bases and V by 6 bases; bases with no gene match: 8. The CDR3 is 14 amino acids. The CDR3 DNA is TGTGCCAGCAGCCCACAGGGGAGTGCCACTGAAGCTTTCTTT. The encoded protein is CASSPQGSATEAFF.

This clone was recorded only once. V usage is TRBV5-6 and J usage is TRBJ2-2, with 9 positions matching TRBD2. V lost 4 bases and J lost 7; bases outside the gene matches: 11. From germline, CDR1 is SGHDT and CDR2 YYEEEE. There are 16 residues in the CDR3. CDR3 sequence reads: CASSTHLAGWVGELFF. The CDR3 nucleotides read TGTGCCAGCAGCACGCACCTAGCGGGGTGGGTCGGGGAGCTGTTTTTT.

The chain is built from TRBV19 and TRBJ1-1; D is unclear. The ends were cut back, 3 bases at V and 5 bases at J, with 10 bases in the middle. CDR3 length equals 13 residues. Looked up from germline, CDR1 is LNHDA and CDR2 is SQIVND (reference sequence). The CDR3 DNA reads as TGTGCCAGTAGTATCCGGGTAGAAACTGAAGCTTTCTTT. Its translation: CASSIRVETEAFF.

The chain has TRBV5-5 and TRBJ2-7; TRBD2 agrees at 10 bases. CDR1 SGHKS and CDR2 YYEKEE come from the germline V gene (reference sequence). V trimming: 1 base; J trimming: 5 bases; junction bases outside the gene matches: 6. The CDR3 totals 15 residues. CDR3 in DNA: TGTGCCAGCAGCTTGCAAGGGACTAGCGATAACGAGCAGTACGTC. This sequence encodes CASSLQGTSDNEQYV.

The chain links TRBV9 to TRBJ1-1; weak D call: TRBD1 (5 bases). The germline V and J ends were trimmed by 5 bases and 5 bases, with 19 bases remaining between them. This CDR3 has 15 residues. CDR1 is SGDLS, CDR2 YYNGEE, per germline. The CDR3 sequence: CASSPRQGGPTEAFF. The CDR3 nucleotides read TGTGCCAGCAGTCCCCGGCAGGGTGGTCCGACTGAAGCTTTCTTT.

This clone has more than one count but fewer than ten. This chain links TRBV6-1 with TRBJ2-1; D is ambiguous. CDR3 length: 12 amino acids. V was shortened by 3 bases and J by 7 bases, with 7 bases between the two germline ends. The germline CDR1 and CDR2 sequences are MNHNS and SASEGT. In DNA, the CDR3 is TGTGCCAGCAGTGATTTTGCGAATGAGCAGTTCTTC. As protein: CASSDFANEQFF.

In DNA form, the CDR3 reads TGTGCCACCAGTGATCTACAGGGTGACCCTAATACGCAGTATTTT. This encodes CATSDLQGDPNTQYF. The V and J genes are TRBV24-1 and TRBJ2-3; a possible D gene is TRBD1 (6 bases). Trimming removed 3 bases at V and 7 bases at J, with 16 bases between. This CDR3 has 15 residues. Per germline, CDR1 KGHDR and CDR2 SFDVKD.

The CDR3 spells CASSLQGVQPQHF. The CDR3 DNA follows: TGTGCCAGCAGTTTGCAGGGGGTCCAGCCCCAGCATTTT. The chain carries TRBV12-3 or TRBV12-4 and TRBJ1-5, with 7 bases identical to TRBD1. This CDR3 spans 13 amino acids. V dropped 3 bases and J dropped 7; count of bases not matched to a gene: 3.

This chain connects TRBV4-1 to TRBJ2-5; D remains unclear. V shed 2 bases and J shed 1 base, with 8 bases lying between them. Germline assignment: CDR1 MGHRA and CDR2 YSYEKL. This CDR3 has 14 residues. Here the CDR3 DNA reads TGCGCCAGCAGCCAACTAGTGAGCCAAGAGACCCAGTACTTC. The encoded protein is CASSQLVSQETQYF.

The chain joins TRBV9 to TRBJ1-5; D possibly corresponds to TRBD1 (5 bases). This CDR3 spans 14 amino acids. Germline V gene sequence: CDR1 SGDLS, CDR2 YYNGEE. V was cut by 0 bases and J by 7 bases, with 11 bases left in between. The CDR3 coding sequence is TGTGCCAGCAGCGTAGATGCGCGGGGCCAGCCCCAGCATTTT. Amino acids: CASSVDARGQPQHF. Full variable domain (missing parts from reference TRBV9 and TRBJ1-5): DSGVTQTPKHLITATGQRVTLRCSPRSGDLSVYWYQQSLDQGLQFLIQYYNGEERAKGNILERFSAQQFPDLHSELNLSSLELGDSALYFCASSVDARGQPQHFGDGTRLSIL.

This clone was counted a few times. The chain links TRBV6-5 to TRBJ2-3; TRBD2 agrees at 7 bases. With V trimmed by 5 bases and J by 2 bases, 7 bases remained unmatched. The CDR3 has 15 residues. Per the germline V gene, CDR1 is MNHEY and CDR2 is SVGAGI. CDR3 sequence (DNA): TGTGCCAGCAGTAGGTCGGGGGGAGACACAGATACGCAGTATTTT. Translated: CASSRSGGDTDTQYF.

The rearrangement uses TRBV5-5 and TRBJ2-5; 7 nucleotides agree with TRBD1. Germline CDR1 is SGHKS and CDR2 is YYEKEE (reference sequence). With 3 bases clipped from V and 5 bases from J, the junction kept 19 bases outside the gene matches. The CDR3 contains 18 residues. CDR3 amino acids: CASSSYLLRQGRVETQYF. In DNA, the CDR3 is TGTGCCAGCAGCTCCTACCTGTTAAGACAGGGAAGGGTGGAGACCCAGTACTTC.

The J gene is TRBJ1-3, the V gene TRBV3-1 (or the pseudogene TRBV3-2); 7 bases align to TRBD1. The germline gives CDR1 LGHDT, CDR2 YNNKEL (reference sequence). The V gene end was trimmed by 2 bases and the J gene end by 4 bases; junction bases not matched to a gene: 5. The CDR3 has 15 residues. The CDR3 region is CASSQWDSSGNTIYF. The CDR3 nucleotides are TGTGCCAGCAGCCAATGGGACAGCTCGGGAAACACCATATATTTT.

The gene calls are TRBV24-1 and TRBJ2-1, with D possibly being TRBD2 (6 bases). The germline V and J ends were trimmed by 2 bases and 1 base, with 11 bases remaining between them. CDR3 length: 16 residues. CDR1 and CDR2 (germline): KGHDR, SFDVKD. The CDR3, as DNA: TGTGCCACCAGTGATTCGCCAGGGACTTCCTACAATGAGCAGTTCTTC. Residues: CATSDSPGTSYNEQFF.

The chain is built from TRBV7-9 and TRBJ2-1; a weak D match, TRBD2 (5 bases). The germline V gene has CDR1 SEHNR and CDR2 FQNEAQ (reference sequence). V lost 0 bases, J lost 0 bases, and 6 bases lay in between. The CDR3 is made up of 15 amino acids. CDR3: CASSLAGSSYNEQFF. CDR3 nucleotides: TGTGCCAGCAGCTTAGCGGGGAGCTCCTACAATGAGCAGTTCTTC.

This chain links TRBV14 with TRBJ1-2; D is ambiguous. V lost 4 bases to trimming and J lost 4 bases, with 7 bases between them. This CDR3 has 12 amino acids. Germline lookup yields CDR1 SGHDN and CDR2 FVKESK. CDR3 loop: CASSLSPYGYTF. The CDR3 DNA reads as TGTGCCAGCAGCCTCTCCCCCTATGGCTACACCTTC.

The chain joins TRBV19 to TRBJ2-3; 12 nucleotides align to TRBD1. Per germline, CDR1 LNHDA and CDR2 SQIVND (reference sequence). The CDR3 consists of 19 residues. Unmatched junction bases numbered 11, after V lost 0 bases and J lost 4 bases. The CDR3 bases are TGTGCCAGTAGTATAGACCGGATGTTCGGGACAGGGGGCCCAGATACGCAGTATTTT. It specifies CASSIDRMFGTGGPDTQYF.

V gene TRBV2 combines with J gene TRBJ1-1; D possibly corresponds to TRBD1 (5 bases). This CDR3 region has 13 residues. Germline V gene sequence: CDR1 SNHLY, CDR2 FYNNEI. Between the trimmed V and J ends, which lost 8 bases and 5 bases, there was a span of 15 bases. The CDR3, as DNA: TGTGCCAGCTGTACCGACGGGGGGACTGAAGCTTTCTTT. Its translation is CASCTDGGTEAFF.

The rearrangement uses TRBV14 and TRBJ2-7; D may be TRBD2 (5 bases). V was clipped by 0 bases and J by 7 bases, with 10 bases between them. The CDR3 runs 13 residues. The germline V gene encodes CDR1 SGHDN and CDR2 FVKESK. This CDR3 reads CASSQEWGVEQYV. The CDR3 DNA follows: TGTGCCAGCAGCCAAGAATGGGGAGTGGAGCAGTACGTC.

In its sample, this clone was seen once. The chain joins TRBV6-5 to TRBJ2-2; D possibly corresponds to TRBD1 (6 bases). CDR3 size: 14 residues. V was cut by 5 bases and J by 6 bases, with 13 bases left in between. Germline V CDR1 and CDR2: MNHEY, SVGAGI. The CDR3 here is CASSRDRWSGELFF. CDR3 in DNA: TGTGCCAGCAGTCGAGACAGGTGGTCCGGGGAGCTGTTTTTT.

The CDR3 region is CASSTDQGLAGGQFF. The DNA for the CDR3 is TGCGCCAGCAGTACCGATCAGGGACTAGCGGGGGGGCAGTTCTTC. V usage is TRBV10-1 and J usage is TRBJ2-1; 15 bases fit TRBD2. Germline V gene sequence: CDR1 WNHNN, CDR2 SYGVQD (reference sequence). The CDR3 is 15 residues long. V lost 5 bases to trimming and J lost 12 bases; unmatched junction nucleotides: 8.

This clone was observed once. The chain employs TRBV5-4 and TRBJ1-1, with TRBD1 identical over 11 bases. This CDR3 contains 14 residues. V was pared by 4 bases and J by 8 bases, with 7 bases of the junction left unmatched. CDR1 and CDR2 from the germline V gene are SGHNT and YYREEE (reference sequence). The CDR3 reads CASSPRTGGGEAFF. The DNA of the CDR3 is TGTGCCAGCAGCCCCAGGACAGGGGGCGGCGAAGCTTTCTTT.

The chain is built from TRBV2 and TRBJ1-2; a possible D gene is TRBD1 (5 bases). Germline V gives CDR1 SNHLY, CDR2 FYNNEI. The CDR3 has 13 residues. Deletions cut 7 bases from V and 3 bases from J, with 12 bases between. This CDR3 reads CASTQQGYYGYTF. CDR3 bases: TGTGCCAGCACCCAGCAGGGCTACTATGGCTACACCTTC.